This T cell receptor beta chain emerged from a study of T cell responses to AZD1222 COVID-19 vaccine. Across the whole study: Second-dose intervals of approximately 4 or approximately 12 weeks were pooled.

Findings and caveats of the study: Donors were mostly white British, more females; clonal diversity possibly underestimated.

This clone was recorded once. Its antigen is currently unknown. TCRdb's copy holds only in-frame clones and misses some; the assay was immunoSEQ multiplex PCR. The sample holds 200,000 to 300,000 clones; approximately 95% are singletons and the top ten take about 0.5%. The origin of this receptor is an adult in good health. Sequenced here: peripheral blood, sampled on day 0 of AZD1222 vaccination.

CDR3 in amino acids: CASSGTGLKYEQYF. The CDR3 DNA follows: TGTGCCAGCAGTGGAACGGGATTGAAATACGAGCAGTACTTC. This chain uses TRBV28 with TRBJ2-7; possibly TRBD2 for D (5 bases). The germline gives CDR1 MDHEN, CDR2 SYDVKM. The CDR3 runs to 14 residues. V was pared by 5 bases and J by 4 bases, with 15 bases between.